This T cell receptor (beta chain) was documented in a study of blood T cell repertoires in COVID-19. This CDR3 has 14 amino acids. Trimming pared 7 bases from V and 5 bases from J, leaving 17 bases between. The germline V gene encodes CDR1 LNHDA and CDR2 SQIVND (reference sequence). Method: immunoSEQ multiplex PCR; TCRdb's copy keeps in-frame clones and lacks some. This sample has approximately 150,000 clones, with over 75% found just once. The chain couples TRBV19 to TRBJ2-5, with D tentatively TRBD2 (7 bases). This sequence was found in a man aged 55 to 69 with active or convalescent COVID-19. The sequencing input was peripheral blood. The CDR3 DNA reads as TGTGCCAGTAAGCCCTCTGGGAGGGGGGAGACCCAGTACTTC. Translated: CASKPSGRGETQYF.